These T cell receptor beta chains were read from a single sample in a study of beta chain features in type 1 diabetes. Profiled with immunoSEQ multiplex PCR; TCRdb holds only in-frame clones, not every one. This sample carries 150,000 or so clones, roughly 63% of them seen once, and the ten largest clones take about 0.081%. The specimen sequenced was naive CD4+ T cells from blood. The receptors here all came from a man younger than 45 with type 1 diabetes. The CDR3 runs from the conserved cysteine through the conserved F or W. Each record gives: CDR3 length, clone size, D gene, J gene, V gene, CDR3 DNA, CDR3 protein. A D gene is named only where the DNA matches it firmly. Size is omitted from some rows. Given values are once, few, many or a class for expanded clones.

len: 14
abundance: -
d_gene: -
j_gene: TRBJ1-2
v_gene: TRBV4-1
CDR3nt: TGCGCCAGCAGCCAAGATAGGTTCTACTATGGCTACACCTTC
CDR3aa: CASSQDRFYYGYTF

len: 16
abundance: -
d_gene: -
j_gene: TRBJ2-2
v_gene: TRBV4-3
CDR3nt: TGCGCCAGCAGCCAAGGTGACAGGAGGAACACCGGGGAGCTGTTTTTT
CDR3aa: CASSQGDRRNTGELFF

len: 12
abundance: -
d_gene: TRBD1
j_gene: TRBJ2-5
v_gene: TRBV29-1
CDR3nt: TGCAGCGTCGAAAGACAGGGAGAGACCCAGTACTTC
CDR3aa: CSVERQGETQYF

len: 13
abundance: once
d_gene: -
j_gene: TRBJ2-3
v_gene: TRBV7-9
CDR3nt: TGTGCCAGCAGCCCCTCCCAGGGCGATACGCAGTATTTT
CDR3aa: CASSPSQGDTQYF

len: 15
abundance: -
d_gene: -
j_gene: TRBJ1-5
v_gene: TRBV5-1
CDR3nt: TGCGCCAGCAGCCCGATAGGCACGGGCAATCAGCCCCAGCATTTT
CDR3aa: CASSPIGTGNQPQHF

len: 14
abundance: -
d_gene: -
j_gene: TRBJ1-6
v_gene: TRBV6-5
CDR3nt: TGTGCCAGCAGTTACGATGGACCTGCGTCACCCCTCCACTTT
CDR3aa: CASSYDGPASPLHF

len: 13
abundance: -
d_gene: TRBD1
j_gene: TRBJ1-4
v_gene: TRBV30
CDR3nt: TGTGCCTGTCAGGGGGCCGGCAATGAAAAACTGTTTTTT
CDR3aa: CACQGAGNEKLFF

len: 15
abundance: -
d_gene: -
j_gene: TRBJ1-4
v_gene: TRBV28
CDR3nt: TGTGCCAGCGGGACTGAGGGGGCAACTAATGAAAAACTGTTTTTT
CDR3aa: CASGTEGATNEKLFF

len: 14
abundance: -
d_gene: -
j_gene: TRBJ2-7
v_gene: TRBV5-1
CDR3nt: TGCGCCAGCAGCCCGGTAGGGGGTGCCTACGAGCAGTACTTC
CDR3aa: CASSPVGGAYEQYF

len: 13
abundance: -
d_gene: TRBD1
j_gene: TRBJ1-2
v_gene: TRBV7-9
CDR3nt: TGTGCCAGCAGCCTAACAGGGGGATCAGGCTACACCTTC
CDR3aa: CASSLTGGSGYTF

len: 14
abundance: -
d_gene: TRBD2
j_gene: TRBJ2-7
v_gene: TRBV13
CDR3nt: TGTGCCAGCCGGGTGGCGGGGGGAAAATACGAGCAGTACTTC
CDR3aa: CASRVAGGKYEQYF

len: 14
abundance: few
d_gene: -
j_gene: TRBJ1-1
v_gene: TRBV29-1
CDR3nt: TGCAGCGTCTCGCCCTGGACTGCGAACACTGAAGCTTTCTTT
CDR3aa: CSVSPWTANTEAFF

len: 14
abundance: -
d_gene: -
j_gene: TRBJ2-3
v_gene: TRBV29-1
CDR3nt: TGCAGCGTTCAGGACGGTGCTAGCACAGATACGCAGTATTTT
CDR3aa: CSVQDGASTDTQYF

len: 11
abundance: -
d_gene: -
j_gene: TRBJ2-7
v_gene: TRBV19
CDR3nt: TGTGCCAGTAGTACCGGGGATGAGCAGTACTTC
CDR3aa: CASSTGDEQYF

len: 17
abundance: -
d_gene: -
j_gene: TRBJ1-2
v_gene: TRBV9
CDR3nt: TGTGCCAGCAGCGTAGACCTCTCCGGGCTAAACGGCTATGGCTACACCTTC
CDR3aa: CASSVDLSGLNGYGYTF

len: 15
abundance: -
d_gene: TRBD1
j_gene: TRBJ2-7
v_gene: TRBV19
CDR3nt: TGTGCCAGTAGCGACCCGACAGGGACGGTTTACGAGCAGTACTTC
CDR3aa: CASSDPTGTVYEQYF

len: 14
abundance: few
d_gene: TRBD2
j_gene: TRBJ2-3
v_gene: TRBV30
CDR3nt: TGTGCCTGGAGTCGCCTAGCGGCGGGAGATACGCAGTATTTT
CDR3aa: CAWSRLAAGDTQYF

len: 14
abundance: -
d_gene: -
j_gene: TRBJ2-6
v_gene: TRBV29-1
CDR3nt: TGCAGCGTTGAAAGGGGTTCCGGGGCCAACGTCCTGACTTTC
CDR3aa: CSVERGSGANVLTF

len: 14
abundance: few
d_gene: -
j_gene: TRBJ2-2
v_gene: TRBV2
CDR3nt: TGTGCCAGCAGCTCGGGACAAAACACCGGGGAGCTGTTTTTT
CDR3aa: CASSSGQNTGELFF

len: 14
abundance: -
d_gene: TRBD2
j_gene: TRBJ2-1
v_gene: TRBV30
CDR3nt: TGTGCCTGGTCCGGGACTAGCACCGTCGATGAGCAGTTCTTC
CDR3aa: CAWSGTSTVDEQFF

len: 15
abundance: -
d_gene: -
j_gene: TRBJ2-5
v_gene: TRBV6-6
CDR3nt: TGTGCCAGCAGGTACGAGGTTTTGGTCCAAGAGACCCAGTACTTC
CDR3aa: CASRYEVLVQETQYF

len: 14
abundance: once
d_gene: -
j_gene: TRBJ2-5
v_gene: TRBV7-9
CDR3nt: TGTGCCAGCAGCTCTCAACCGTCAGCGGAGACCCAGTACTTC
CDR3aa: CASSSQPSAETQYF